The T cell receptor beta chain described here comes from a study of human T cells and chemical hapten exposure. The wider study: Investigators sensitized around 2 cm by around 2 cm of upper inner arm skin with 2% DPC. After 6 days, upper back 0.01% DPC patch tests were scored.

Points from the study as a whole: Positive correlation was observed between PT1 expanded TCR counts and patch test score.

TCRdb re-called the RACE reads with MiXCR, one entry per CDR3 protein. The sample records roughly 380,000 distinct CDR3 sequences, about 4.4% being singletons. This CDR3 spans 16 amino acids. Trimming removed 3 bases from V and 0 bases from J, with 12 bases in between. CDR1 is LNHNV and CDR2 is YYDKDF in the germline V gene (reference sequence). This clonotype was picked up many times. Its antigen is unidentified. Time point meaning: patch test 1, 2 weeks after DPC sensitization. The treatment: therapeutic diphenylcyclopropenone sensitization with weekly scalp DPC. Unfractionated whole blood was the source from which total RNA was extracted.

This TCR was recovered from a woman in her forties or fifties with alopecia areata. Some clones in this sample may be carry-over from other donors' samples. The rearrangement uses TRBV15 and TRBJ1-5; no firm D call. The specimen comprised whole blood, sampled in connection with sensitization to the hapten diphenylcyclopropenone (DPC). For the CDR3, the DNA is TGTGCCACCAGCAGGAGACGGCTTTATAGCAATCAGCCCCAGCATTTT. This gives the protein CATSRRRLYSNQPQHF.